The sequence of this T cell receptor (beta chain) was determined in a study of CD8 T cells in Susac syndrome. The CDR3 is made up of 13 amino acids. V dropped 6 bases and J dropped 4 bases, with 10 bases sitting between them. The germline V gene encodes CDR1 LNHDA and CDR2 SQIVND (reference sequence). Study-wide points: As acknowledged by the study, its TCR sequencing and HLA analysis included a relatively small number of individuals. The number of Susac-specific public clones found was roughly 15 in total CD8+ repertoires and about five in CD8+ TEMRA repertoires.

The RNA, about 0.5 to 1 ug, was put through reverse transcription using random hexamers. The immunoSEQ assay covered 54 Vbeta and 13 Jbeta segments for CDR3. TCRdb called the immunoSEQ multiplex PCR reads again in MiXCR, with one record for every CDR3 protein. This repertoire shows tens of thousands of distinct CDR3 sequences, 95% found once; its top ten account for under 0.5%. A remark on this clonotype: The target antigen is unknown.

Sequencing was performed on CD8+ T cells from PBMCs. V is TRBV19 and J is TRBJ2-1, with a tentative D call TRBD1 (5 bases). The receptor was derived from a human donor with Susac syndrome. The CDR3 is CASSGDSYNEQFF. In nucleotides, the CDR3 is TGTGCCAGTAGCGGTGACAGTTACAATGAGCAGTTCTTC.